The 25 T cell receptor beta chains listed next were all sequenced from one sample in a study of blood T cell repertoires in COVID-19. Sequencing used immunoSEQ multiplex PCR; TCRdb keeps in-frame clones, though not all of them. The table records about 210,000 clones, 70% to 90% of them present only once. Sequencing used peripheral blood. The receptors come from an elderly woman with acute or convalescent COVID-19.

The gene calls are TRBV18 and TRBJ2-1; no reliable D call. There are 14 residues in the CDR3. Trimming removed 1 base at V and 5 bases at J, with 9 bases between. Germline CDR1 reads KGHSH; CDR2 reads LQKENI. As DNA, the CDR3 is TGTGCCAGCTCACCACTGTCTCCTAACAATGAGCAGTTCTTC. Translated, it gives CASSPLSPNNEQFF.

The rearrangement uses TRBV7-9 and TRBJ2-5, with D possibly TRBD2 on 6 matching bases. Germline V lookup: CDR1 SEHNR, CDR2 FQNEAQ (reference sequence). Trimming removed 1 base at V and 5 bases at J, with 14 bases between. The CDR3 contains 15 residues. CDR3 bases: TGTGCCAGCAGCTTAGGGGGCGGGACTCCGGAGACCCAGTACTTC. Translated, it gives CASSLGGGTPETQYF.

The chain has TRBV2 and TRBJ2-5, with TRBD1 matching 7 bases. Germline values: CDR1 SNHLY, CDR2 FYNNEI. V trimming: 6 bases; J trimming: 2 bases; junction bases outside the gene matches: 6. The CDR3 contains 14 residues. This CDR3 reads CASRNRDRQETQYF. The CDR3 region has the DNA TGTGCCAGCAGGAACCGGGACAGACAAGAGACCCAGTACTTC.

V usage is TRBV12-5 and J usage is TRBJ2-2, with 7 nucleotides matching TRBD2. With 1 base clipped from V and 6 bases from J, the junction kept 2 bases outside the gene matches. CDR3 length: 14 residues. The germline CDR1 and CDR2 sequences are LGHNT and FRNRAP. CDR3 sequence: CASGLGEGPGELFF. The CDR3 DNA follows: TGTGCTAGTGGTTTGGGGGAGGGCCCCGGGGAGCTGTTTTTT.

The chain recombines TRBV6-5 with TRBJ1-1, with D maybe TRBD1 (5 bases). The CDR3 sequence is 14 residues long. With 0 bases removed from V and 8 bases from J, the gap between germline ends came to 13 bases. Germline V lookup: CDR1 MNHEY, CDR2 SVGAGI. The CDR3: CASSYSTSRAEAFF. As DNA, the CDR3 is TGTGCCAGCAGTTACTCGACCAGCAGGGCCGAAGCTTTCTTT.

The chain links TRBV30 to TRBJ1-5, with D possibly TRBD1 on 5 matching bases. The CDR3 has 13 amino acids. Trimming took off 0 bases at V and 7 bases at J, with 10 bases between the two ends. CDR1 is GTSNPN, CDR2 SVGIG, per germline (reference sequence). CDR3 DNA sequence: TGTGCCTGGAGTGTAGGCAGGGCCCAGCCCCAGCATTTT. Translated, it gives CAWSVGRAQPQHF.

V gene TRBV2 combines with J gene TRBJ2-7; maybe TRBD1 (6 bases). V was pared by 5 bases and J by 4 bases, with 12 bases between. Germline lookup yields CDR1 SNHLY and CDR2 FYNNEI. The CDR3 runs to 13 residues. CDR3 coding DNA: TGTGCCAGCAGTATCGGACAGAGTTACGAGCAGTACTTC. This translates into CASSIGQSYEQYF.

DNA for the CDR3: TGTGCCAGCAGCTCCGTAAGGGGGGGGGCCAATGAGCAGTTCTTC. Amino acid sequence: CASSSVRGGANEQFF. The gene calls are TRBV11-1 and TRBJ2-1, with D possibly matching TRBD2 (7 bases). Trimming shortened V by 4 bases and J by 6 bases, and 16 bases separated the two germline ends. The CDR3 totals 15 residues. From germline, CDR1 is SGHAT and CDR2 FQDESV (reference sequence).

This clone was observed a handful of times. This chain joins TRBV25-1 and TRBJ2-5; no reliable D call. The germline CDR1 and CDR2 sequences are MGHDK and SYGVNS. This CDR3 contains 12 residues. The germline V and J ends were trimmed by 1 base and 2 bases, with 2 bases remaining between them. The CDR3 DNA reads as TGTGCCAGCAGTGAATTACAAGAGACCCAGTACTTC. It yields the protein CASSELQETQYF.

V is TRBV4-3 and J is TRBJ1-2; 7 bases line up with TRBD1. Germline V gene data show CDR1 as LGHNA and CDR2 as YSLEER. V lost 3 bases, J lost 4 bases, and 11 bases stayed unmatched. The CDR3 totals 16 residues. CDR3 coding DNA: TGCGCCAGCAGCCAGGCAACAGGGGCGCCTGGCTATGGCTACACCTTC. Translated, it gives CASSQATGAPGYGYTF.

This clone showed up just once. This rearrangement joins TRBV19 to TRBJ2-1; 10 bases are a match to TRBD2. CDR3 length: 16 residues. Germline CDR1 reads LNHDA; CDR2 reads SQIVND (reference sequence). V lost 5 bases and J lost 9; bases outside the gene matches: 13. This chain's CDR3 is CASSLRSGRAVGEQFF. The CDR3 DNA reads as TGTGCCAGTAGTCTGAGGAGCGGGAGGGCCGTTGGTGAGCAGTTCTTC.

The chain links TRBV6-5 to TRBJ1-5, with D unclear. Trimming took 5 bases from V and 0 from J, leaving 8 bases between them. CDR3 length: 14 amino acids. Germline lookup yields CDR1 MNHEY and CDR2 SVGAGI. CDR3 DNA: TGTGCCAGCAGTCGACACTCTAGCAATCAGCCCCAGCATTTT. It specifies CASSRHSSNQPQHF.

This chain joins TRBV7-9 and TRBJ1-1, with a weak D call TRBD1 (5 bases). This CDR3 spans 15 amino acids. Germline lookup yields CDR1 SEHNR and CDR2 FQNEAQ (reference sequence). Trimming shortened V by 5 bases and J by 1 base, and 14 bases separated the two germline ends. The CDR3 bases are TGTGCCAGCAGCCAATGGGGGACTAAGAACACTGAAGCTTTCTTT. This sequence encodes CASSQWGTKNTEAFF. Full variable domain (remainder filled in from reference TRBV7-9 and TRBJ1-1): DTGVSQNPRHKITKRGQNVTFRCDPISEHNRLYWYRQTLGQGPEFLTYFQNEAQLEKSRLLSDRFSAERPKGSFSTLEIQRTEQGDSAMYLCASSQWGTKNTEAFFGQGTRLTVV.

The gene calls are TRBV7-2 and TRBJ2-3, with 12 bases matching TRBD2. The CDR3 totals 17 residues. Unmatched junction bases numbered 5, after V lost 2 bases and J lost 2 bases. Germline V lookup: CDR1 SGHTA, CDR2 FQGNSA. The CDR3 sequence: CASSLRGLAGITDTQYF. The CDR3 nucleotides read TGTGCCAGCAGCTTACGTGGACTAGCGGGAATCACAGATACGCAGTATTTT.

The chain links TRBV6-5 to TRBJ2-7; the match to TRBD2 covers 15 bases. Losses at the gene ends were 2 bases for V and 9 bases for J; bases not matched to a gene: 8. The CDR3 is made up of 16 amino acids. Germline values: CDR1 MNHEY, CDR2 SVGAGI. The CDR3 region is CASSYPGTSGRTAQYF. The CDR3 DNA reads TGTGCCAGCAGTTACCCCGGGACTAGCGGGAGGACGGCGCAGTACTTC.

The rearrangement joins TRBV6-5 to TRBJ1-1, with TRBD1 matching 10 bases. Trimming cost V 10 bases and J 5 bases; bases outside gene matches: 4. Germline-derived CDR1 and CDR2 are MNHEY and SVGAGI. The CDR3 is 12 residues long. The CDR3 DNA is TGTGCCATTGACAGGGGGCAGACTGAAGCTTTCTTT. Translation gives CAIDRGQTEAFF.

The V and J genes are TRBV2 and TRBJ1-3; 8 nucleotides align to TRBD1. This CDR3 is built from 14 residues. Per germline, CDR1 SNHLY and CDR2 FYNNEI. Trimming took 5 bases from V and 2 from J; bases not matched to a gene: 2. The CDR3 reads CASSLDRAGNTIYF. The CDR3 DNA reads TGTGCCAGCAGTCTGGACAGGGCTGGAAACACCATATATTTT. Filled out from reference TRBV2 and TRBJ1-3, the complete variable domain reads EPEVTQTPSHQVTQMGQEVILRCVPISNHLYFYWYRQILGQKVEFLVSFYNNEISEKSEIFDDQFSVERPDGSNFTLKIRSTKLEDSAMYFCASSLDRAGNTIYFGEGSWLTVV.

This chain connects TRBV7-9 to TRBJ2-7, with unresolved D. The CDR3 is 12 amino acids. Trimming left V 5 bases short and J 6 bases short, with 11 bases between. CDR1 is SEHNR and CDR2 is FQNEAQ in the germline V gene (reference sequence). The CDR3 nucleotides are TGTGCCAGCAGCCTAACTCAGGTCGAGCAGTACTTC. Translation gives CASSLTQVEQYF.

In this sample, this clone turned up once. The chain uses TRBV5-4 and TRBJ2-7; TRBD2 might be the D (5 bases). Germline CDR1 and CDR2: SGHNT and YYREEE (reference sequence). The CDR3 length is 12 residues. Deletions cut 4 bases from V and 3 bases from J, with 8 bases between. The CDR3 loop is CASSLGVYEQYF. In DNA form, the CDR3 reads TGTGCCAGCAGCCTCGGGGTCTACGAGCAGTACTTC. The full variable domain, in which reference TRBV5-4 and TRBJ2-7 provide the parts outside the CDR3, is ETGVTQSPTHLIKTRGQQVTLRCSSQSGHNTVSWYQQALGQGPQFIFQYYREEENGRGNFPPRFSGLQFPNYSSELNVNALELDDSALYLCASSLGVYEQYFGPGTRLTVT.

CDR3 sequence reads: CASTDGLAGGRGVQETQYF. The DNA for the CDR3 is TGTGCCAGCACCGATGGACTAGCGGGAGGCCGGGGGGTCCAAGAGACCCAGTACTTC. The rearrangement joins TRBV7-2 to TRBJ2-5, with 14 bases aligning to TRBD2. The trim removed 7 bases at V and 1 base at J, leaving 14 bases unmatched. Per the germline V gene, CDR1 is SGHTA and CDR2 is FQGNSA. The CDR3 has 19 residues.

The rearrangement uses TRBV24-1 and TRBJ2-1; TRBD1 aligns across 8 bases. Germline-derived CDR1 and CDR2 are KGHDR and SFDVKD. J lost 10 bases, V lost 4 bases, and 11 bases had no gene match. CDR3 length equals 15 residues. As DNA, the CDR3 is TGTGCCACCAGTGAGGTGACAGGGGCTACACGAGAGCAGTTCTTC. This sequence encodes CATSEVTGATREQFF.

The gene calls are TRBV29-1 and TRBJ2-3, with 11 bases lining up with TRBD1. The CDR3 spans 15 residues. V gave up 1 base and J gave up 6 bases; unmatched junction bases: 6. Per germline, CDR1 SQVTM and CDR2 ANQGSEA. Here the CDR3 reads CSVEGTGGAGDTQYF. The CDR3 nucleotides read TGCAGCGTTGAAGGGACAGGGGGCGCGGGGGATACGCAGTATTTT.

The chain links TRBV28 to TRBJ2-7, with 11 bases matching TRBD2. The CDR3 is made up of 13 amino acids. After removal of 6 bases from V and 6 bases from J, the junction contained 4 bases not matched to a gene. CDR1 is MDHEN, CDR2 SYDVKM, per germline. This CDR3 reads CASRPTSGSEQYF. In DNA, the CDR3 is TGTGCCAGCAGACCTACTAGCGGGAGCGAGCAGTACTTC.

V gene TRBV2 combines with J gene TRBJ2-3; 11 bases are shared with TRBD2. Germline CDR1 is SNHLY and CDR2 is FYNNEI. The length of the CDR3 is 16 residues. V trimming: 8 bases; J trimming: 6 bases; junction bases outside the gene matches: 13. The CDR3 sequence is CASSLLPGLADDTQYF. CDR3 coding DNA: TGTGCCAGCTCCCTCCTCCCGGGACTAGCGGATGATACGCAGTATTTT.

The rearrangement links TRBV27 to TRBJ2-3, with D tentatively TRBD1 (6 bases). This CDR3 comprises 13 residues. V lost 6 bases and J lost 1, with 8 bases in between. CDR1 is MNHEY, CDR2 SMNVEV, per germline (reference sequence). The CDR3 is CASRRTGTDTQYF. The DNA for the CDR3 is TGTGCCAGCAGACGGACAGGCACAGATACGCAGTATTTT.